This T cell receptor beta chain emerged from a study of T cells in Graves' hyperthyroidism and ophthalmopathy. General study findings and limits: In simple terms, a model built on 13 V-J features told ophthalmopathy apart from stable hyperthyroidism. Model-based prediction identified ophthalmopathy a median roughly 6.1 months prior to its onset.

J lost 3 bases, V lost 4 bases, and 12 bases had no gene match. CDR3 size: 19 residues. CDR1 LNHDA and CDR2 SQIVND come from the germline V gene (reference sequence). About this clonotype: Its target is unknown.

RNA transcripts gave rise to amplified TCR beta CDR3 regions. A set of HTBI primers served as the primers for a first-round RT-PCR of the TCR CDR3. Each CDR3 protein gets one entry after TCRdb re-called the multiplex PCR reads with MiXCR. Of hundreds of thousands of distinct CDR3 sequences detected, approximately 15% appear once; the ten largest clones hold around 14%. Patients were excluded because of uncontrolled infection, other autoimmune disease, pregnancy or lactation. On the basis of clinical symptoms, serum thyroxine and TRAb, thyroid ultrasound and orbital computed tomography, diagnoses were made.

Material for sequencing was blood. This TCR came from a man between 18 and 35 years old with Graves' ophthalmopathy. The V and J genes are TRBV19 and TRBJ2-1; TRBD2 matches at 13 bases. CDR3 in DNA: TGTGCCAGTAGTACACTAGCGGGGGGGAACATAGAAATCTACAATGAGCAGTTCTTC. It yields the protein CASSTLAGGNIEIYNEQFF.